A selection of T cell receptor beta chains follows, all from one sample in a study of blood T cells in healthy people across ages. Via MiXCR, TCRdb re-called the 5' RACE reads, giving one row per CDR3 protein. The sample yields around 1,900,000 distinct CDR3 sequences, 39% seen once. Sequencing was carried out using blood. These receptors all stem from a human donor in good health. Each CDR3 is given with its conserved first and last residue. D genes are given only for firm matches. Only some rows state a clone size, as once, few, many or a class for expanded clones.

clone size	V gene	D gene	J gene	CDR3 protein	CDR3 DNA
-	TRBV20-1	-	TRBJ2-3	CSAPGRGTDTQYF	TGCAGTGCTCCGGGCAGGGGCACAGATACGCAGTATTTT
-	TRBV12-3/TRBV12-4	TRBD2	TRBJ2-7	CASSLGLAGGGRREQYF	TGTGCCAGCAGCCTCGGACTAGCGGGGGGCGGCCGACGCGAGCAGTACTTC
few	TRBV7-2	-	TRBJ1-6	CASSPGAAGSPLHF	TGTGCCAGCAGCCCCGGGGCTGCTGGTTCACCCCTCCACTTT
-	TRBV6-1	-	TRBJ2-1	CATLGTYLYNEQFF	TGTGCCACCCTCGGGACATATCTTTACAATGAGCAGTTCTTC
few	TRBV14	-	TRBJ1-2	CASSHGGLYGYTF	TGTGCCAGCAGCCACGGGGGACTCTATGGCTACACCTTC
-	TRBV28	-	TRBJ2-7	CASSLEGPIYEQYF	TGTGCCAGCAGTTTAGAAGGGCCGATCTACGAGCAGTACTTC
-	TRBV10-3	-	TRBJ2-7	CAISEKGQDEQYF	TGTGCCATCAGTGAGAAGGGTCAAGACGAGCAGTACTTC
few	TRBV6-2/TRBV6-3	-	TRBJ2-1	CASSGRAVIDEQFF	TGTGCCAGCAGCGGACGGGCGGTCATTGATGAGCAGTTCTTC
-	TRBV14	-	TRBJ1-1	CASSQSYSLNTEAFF	TGTGCCAGCAGCCAATCATACAGTTTGAACACTGAAGCTTTCTTT
-	TRBV20-1	-	TRBJ2-7	CSARETSIYEQYF	TGCAGTGCTAGAGAGACCAGTATCTACGAGCAGTACTTC
few	TRBV12-3/TRBV12-4	TRBD1	TRBJ1-1	CASSSGGTGSRGTEAFF	TGTGCCAGCAGTTCGGGAGGGACAGGCTCCAGGGGCACTGAAGCTTTCTTT
-	TRBV2	-	TRBJ2-1	CASRGDGNNEQFF	TGTGCCAGCAGGGGGGATGGGAACAATGAGCAGTTCTTC
few	TRBV4-2	TRBD2	TRBJ2-1	CASSQVERGVYNEQFF	TGTGCCAGCAGCCAAGTAGAGCGGGGGGTCTACAATGAGCAGTTCTTC
once	TRBV7-2	-	TRBJ2-5	CASSLVDTQGTQYF	TGTGCCAGCAGCTTAGTGGACACACAGGGGACCCAGTACTTC
-	TRBV24-1	-	TRBJ2-5	CATSEWAEETQYF	TGTGCCACCAGTGAATGGGCAGAAGAGACCCAGTACTTC
-	TRBV29-1	TRBD1	TRBJ2-7	CSVEGTGLDPYEQYF	TGCAGCGTTGAGGGGACAGGGCTCGATCCCTACGAGCAGTACTTC
many	TRBV28	-	TRBJ1-2	CASSTGLDYGYTF	TGTGCCAGCAGTACGGGGCTAGACTATGGCTACACCTTC
-	TRBV3-1	-	TRBJ2-7	CASSLKPHEQYF	TGTGCCAGCAGCCTCAAACCCCACGAGCAGTACTTC
-	TRBV7-9	-	TRBJ1-4	CASSLVIEGELFF	TGTGCCAGCAGCTTAGTGATAGAGGGAGAACTGTTTTTT
few	TRBV7-9	TRBD1	TRBJ2-7	CASSGTGRNYEQYF	TGTGCCAGCAGCGGGACAGGGAGAAACTACGAGCAGTACTTC
few	TRBV20-1	-	TRBJ2-5	CSAVKETQYF	TGCAGTGCCGTAAAAGAGACCCAGTACTTC
-	TRBV9	TRBD2	TRBJ2-7	CASSVGPSGGFQSTYNEQYF	TGTGCCAGCAGCGTAGGGCCTAGCGGGGGGTTTCAATCGACCTACAATGAGCAGTACTTC
few	TRBV7-3	-	TRBJ1-2	CASSLFEASGYTF	TGTGCCAGCAGCTTGTTCGAGGCATCTGGCTACACCTTC
once	TRBV24-1	-	TRBJ2-1	CATSDGWNEQFF	TGTGCCACCAGTGACGGCTGGAATGAGCAGTTCTTC
-	TRBV4-2	TRBD1	TRBJ1-2	CASSQGGTGSGYTF	TGTGCCAGCAGCCAAGGGGGGACAGGGAGCGGCTACACCTTC
few	TRBV2	-	TRBJ2-7	CASSESRGHEQYF	TGTGCCAGCAGTGAATCCAGGGGCCACGAGCAGTACTTC
-	TRBV12-3/TRBV12-4	-	TRBJ2-2	CASSRDTGERFF	TGTGCCAGCAGTCGGGACACCGGGGAGCGGTTTTTT
-	TRBV4-1	-	TRBJ2-7	CASSQDFSWLAPYEQYF	TGCGCCAGCAGCCAAGATTTCTCTTGGCTAGCCCCCTACGAGCAGTACTTC
-	TRBV14	TRBD2	TRBJ2-1	CASSQASGGTLYNEQFF	TGTGCCAGCAGCCAAGCTAGCGGGGGGACCCTTTACAATGAGCAGTTCTTC
-	TRBV24-1	-	TRBJ2-6	CATSDPGTARANVLTF	TGTGCCACCAGTGATCCCGGGACTGCTAGGGCCAACGTCCTGACTTTC
-	TRBV20-1	TRBD2	TRBJ2-7	CSARPGLAGGTYEQYF	TGCAGTGCTAGACCCGGACTAGCGGGGGGGACCTACGAGCAGTACTTC
-	TRBV6-2/TRBV6-3	TRBD1	TRBJ1-5	CANSLNRDRGLQPQHF	TGTGCCAACAGCCTAAACCGGGACAGGGGTCTTCAGCCCCAGCATTTT
-	TRBV7-3	TRBD1	TRBJ2-5	CASSLYQGEETQYF	TGTGCCAGCAGCTTATACCAGGGGGAAGAGACCCAGTACTTC
many	TRBV10-3	-	TRBJ2-4	CAISVDPANIQYF	TGTGCCATCAGTGTCGACCCGGCGAACATTCAGTACTTC
few	TRBV28	-	TRBJ1-5	CASSLVDTTNQPQHF	TGTGCCAGCAGTTTAGTCGACACCACCAATCAGCCCCAGCATTTT
few	TRBV7-2	-	TRBJ2-1	CASSIARASGYNEQFF	TGCGCCAGCAGCATTGCCAGGGCCTCCGGCTACAATGAGCAGTTCTTC
-	TRBV12-3/TRBV12-4	-	TRBJ1-5	CASSPGDGSNQPQHF	TGTGCCAGCAGTCCGGGGGACGGTAGCAATCAGCCCCAGCATTTT
few	TRBV5-1	-	TRBJ1-1	CASSPSVYGEAFF	TGCGCCAGCAGCCCCTCAGTCTACGGTGAAGCTTTCTTT
-	TRBV10-3	TRBD1	TRBJ1-1	CAIRDRGPRQAVAGEAFF	TGTGCCATCAGGGACAGGGGACCGCGACAAGCCGTCGCGGGTGAAGCTTTCTTT
few	TRBV29-1	TRBD2	TRBJ2-1	CSVGVAGLYNEQFF	TGCAGCGTTGGGGTAGCGGGTCTTTACAATGAGCAGTTCTTC
-	TRBV5-1	-	TRBJ2-3	CASSLTVGADTQYF	TGCGCCAGCAGCCTGACAGTGGGTGCAGATACGCAGTATTTT
-	TRBV7-2	-	TRBJ2-7	CASSLAGGGSGFPYEQYF	TGTGCCAGCAGCTTAGCAGGAGGCGGCAGCGGGTTCCCCTACGAGCAGTACTTC
few	TRBV20-1	-	TRBJ2-6	CSARGGVGPSGANVLTF	TGCAGTGCTAGAGGCGGGGTGGGACCTTCTGGGGCCAACGTCCTGACTTTC
few	TRBV9	TRBD1	TRBJ2-7	CASSLDPGGDEQYF	TGTGCCAGCAGCCTAGACCCAGGGGGCGACGAGCAGTACTTC
-	TRBV20-1	-	TRBJ2-7	CSARVAQASSYEQYF	TGCAGTGCTAGAGTCGCGCAGGCCAGCTCCTACGAGCAGTACTTC
-	TRBV14	-	TRBJ2-6	CASSQGWGGLSGANVLTF	TGTGCCAGCAGCCAAGGCTGGGGAGGCCTCTCTGGGGCCAACGTCCTGACTTTC
-	TRBV27	-	TRBJ1-5	CASSPNLNQPQHF	TGTGCCAGCAGTCCGAACCTTAATCAGCCCCAGCATTTT